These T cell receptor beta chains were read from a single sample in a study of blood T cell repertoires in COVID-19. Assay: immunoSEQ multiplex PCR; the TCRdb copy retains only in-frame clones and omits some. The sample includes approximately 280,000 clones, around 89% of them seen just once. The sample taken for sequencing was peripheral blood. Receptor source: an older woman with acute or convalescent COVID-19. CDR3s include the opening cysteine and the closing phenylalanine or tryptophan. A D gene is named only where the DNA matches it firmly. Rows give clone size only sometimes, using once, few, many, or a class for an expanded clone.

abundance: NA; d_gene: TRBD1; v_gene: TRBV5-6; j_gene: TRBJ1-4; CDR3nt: TGTGCCAGCAGCCGACGACAGGGGCCTCGGACTAATGAAAAACTGTTTTTT; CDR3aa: CASSRRQGPRTNEKLFF
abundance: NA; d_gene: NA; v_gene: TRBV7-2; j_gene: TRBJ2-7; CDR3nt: TGTGCCAGCAGCAAACAGGGTGGGTACGAGCAGTACTTC; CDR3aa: CASSKQGGYEQYF
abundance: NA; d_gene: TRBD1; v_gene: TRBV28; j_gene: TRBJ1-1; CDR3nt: TGTGCCAGCAGCCGGACAGGGACTGTAGGGTTTACTGAAGCTTTCTTT; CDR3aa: CASSRTGTVGFTEAFF
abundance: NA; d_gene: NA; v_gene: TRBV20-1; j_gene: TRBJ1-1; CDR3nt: TGCAGTGCTCCCTTGGCGGATGAAGCTTTCTTT; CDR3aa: CSAPLADEAFF
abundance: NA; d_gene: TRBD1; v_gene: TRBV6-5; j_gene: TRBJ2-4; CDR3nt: TGTGCCAGCAGTTACCGGGACAGCCCCAAAAACATTCAGTACTTC; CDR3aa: CASSYRDSPKNIQYF
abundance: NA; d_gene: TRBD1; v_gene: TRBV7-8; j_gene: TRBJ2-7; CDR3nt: TGTGCCAGCAGCGCCGACAGGGGGACCTACGAGCAGTACTTC; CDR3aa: CASSADRGTYEQYF
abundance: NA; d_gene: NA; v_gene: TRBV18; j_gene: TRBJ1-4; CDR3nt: TGTGCCAGCTCACCCGAATCGACAGCAACTAATGAAAAACTGTTTTTT; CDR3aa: CASSPESTATNEKLFF
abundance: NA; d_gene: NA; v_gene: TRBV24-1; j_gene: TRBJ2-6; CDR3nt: TGTGCCACCAGCAGCTCTGGGGCCAACGTCCTGACTTTC; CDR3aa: CATSSSGANVLTF
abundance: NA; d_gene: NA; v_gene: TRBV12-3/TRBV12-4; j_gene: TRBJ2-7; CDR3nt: TGTGCCAGCAATCGGAGGGGCTACGAGCAGTACTTC; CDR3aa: CASNRRGYEQYF
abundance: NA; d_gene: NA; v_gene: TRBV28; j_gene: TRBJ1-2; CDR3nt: TGTGCCAGCAGTCTCCACCCCGCAGCTAACTATGGCTACACCTTC; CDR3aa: CASSLHPAANYGYTF
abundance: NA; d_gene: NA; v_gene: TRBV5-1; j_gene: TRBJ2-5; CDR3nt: TGCGCCAGCAGGCGAGACCAGGGAGAGACCCAGTACTTC; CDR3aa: CASRRDQGETQYF
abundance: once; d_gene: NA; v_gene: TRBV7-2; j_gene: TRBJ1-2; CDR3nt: TGTGCCAGCAGACGAACCGGACAGTCCTATGGCTACACCTTC; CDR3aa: CASRRTGQSYGYTF
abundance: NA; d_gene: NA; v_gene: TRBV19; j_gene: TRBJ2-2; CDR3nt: TGTGCCAGTAGTAGACAGTTTACCGGGGAGCTGTTTTTT; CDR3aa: CASSRQFTGELFF
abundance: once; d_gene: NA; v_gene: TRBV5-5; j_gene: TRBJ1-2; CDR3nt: TGTGCCAGCAGCTTGGTTGGCCCGGGGGACACCTTC; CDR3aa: CASSLVGPGDTF
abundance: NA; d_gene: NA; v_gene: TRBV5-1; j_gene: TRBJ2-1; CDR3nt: TGCGCCAGCAGCTTGCGTTGGGGCAACCACAATGAGCAGTTCTTC; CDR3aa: CASSLRWGNHNEQFF
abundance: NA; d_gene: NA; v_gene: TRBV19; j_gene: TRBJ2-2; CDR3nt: TGTGCCAGTAGTATAGGGACTATCAACACCGGGGAGCTGTTTTTT; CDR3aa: CASSIGTINTGELFF
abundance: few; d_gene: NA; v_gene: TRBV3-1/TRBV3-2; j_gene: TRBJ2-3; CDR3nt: TGTGCCAGCAGCCAAGCGACTAGAGAGGGAGATACGCAGTATTTT; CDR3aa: CASSQATREGDTQYF
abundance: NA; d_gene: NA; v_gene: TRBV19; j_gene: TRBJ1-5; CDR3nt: TGTGCCAGTAAACATCTGCTGGGGCCCAATCAGCCCCAGCATTTT; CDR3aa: CASKHLLGPNQPQHF
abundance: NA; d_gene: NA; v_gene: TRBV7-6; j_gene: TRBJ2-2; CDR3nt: TGTGCCAGCAGCTTAGACCAGGTCGGGGAGCTGTTTTTT; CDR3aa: CASSLDQVGELFF
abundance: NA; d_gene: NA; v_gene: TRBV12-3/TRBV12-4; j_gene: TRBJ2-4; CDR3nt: TGTGCCAGCAGTTTGGGCGGGGACAACATTCAGTACTTC; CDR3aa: CASSLGGDNIQYF
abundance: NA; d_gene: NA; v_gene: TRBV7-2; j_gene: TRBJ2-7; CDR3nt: TGTGCCAGCGGTTACGGGACACCGGCGTCCTACGAGCAGTACTTC; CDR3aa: CASGYGTPASYEQYF
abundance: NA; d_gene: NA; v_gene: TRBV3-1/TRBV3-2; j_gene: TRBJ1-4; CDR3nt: TGTGCCAGCAGCCAAGCGCACACAACTAATGAAAAACTGTTTTTT; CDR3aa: CASSQAHTTNEKLFF
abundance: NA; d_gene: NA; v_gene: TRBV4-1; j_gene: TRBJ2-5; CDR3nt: TGCGCCAGCAGCCCTGTACTTTTACCCCAAGAGACCCAGTACTTC; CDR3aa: CASSPVLLPQETQYF
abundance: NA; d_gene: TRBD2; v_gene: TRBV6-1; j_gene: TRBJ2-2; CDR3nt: TGTGCCAGCAGTGAACTGGCTAGCGGAGTAACCGGGGAGCTGTTTTTT; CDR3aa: CASSELASGVTGELFF
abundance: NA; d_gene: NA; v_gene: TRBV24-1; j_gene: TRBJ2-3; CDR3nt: TGTGCCACCAGTGATTCCCTCCGGGGCACAGATACGCAGTATTTT; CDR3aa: CATSDSLRGTDTQYF
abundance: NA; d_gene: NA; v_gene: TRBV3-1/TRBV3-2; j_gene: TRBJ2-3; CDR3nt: TGTGCCAGCAGCCAAGGACAGGCAACAGATACGCAGTATTTT; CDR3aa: CASSQGQATDTQYF
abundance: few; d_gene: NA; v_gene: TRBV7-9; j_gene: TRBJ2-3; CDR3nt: TGTGCCTCCAATCGTGGGGGGGCGGATACGCAGTATTTT; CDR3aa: CASNRGGADTQYF
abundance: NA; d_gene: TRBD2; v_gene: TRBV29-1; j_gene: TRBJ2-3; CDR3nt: TGCAGCGTTGAAGTATTTCAGACTAGCGGGGGCACAGATACGCAGTATTTT; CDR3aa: CSVEVFQTSGGTDTQYF